These 5 T cell receptor beta chains came from one sample sequenced in a study of spatial heterogeneity in lung cancer. Study-level points and caveats: Intratumoral expanded alpha and beta TCR counts were found to track tumor mutation counts.

Stated time point: sample taken at primary tumor resection. MiXCR was run by TCRdb on the 5' RACE reads, yielding one entry per CDR3 protein. The sample includes some 5,000 distinct CDR3 sequences, about 7.7% of them seen just once. For these receptors, no antigen is known. The sequenced sample was lung tumor tissue, obtained at surgery. The receptors were gathered from a female donor with early-stage non-small cell lung cancer.

This clonotype was found a few times. This beta chain represents an off-target read in a library built for alpha chains; its size is of limited meaning. The chain joins TRBV29-1 to TRBJ2-1, with 9 bases identical to TRBD2. Losses at the gene ends were 3 bases for V and 6 bases for J; bases not matched to a gene: 6. CDR1 SQVTM and CDR2 ANQGSEA come from the germline V gene. This CDR3 contains 14 residues. The DNA for the CDR3 is TGCAGCGTTGATAGCGGGAGCTTCTTCAATGAGCAGTTCTTC. Its translation is CSVDSGSFFNEQFF.

In its sample, this clonotype was seen many times. Being off target in a library aimed at alpha chains, this beta chain has a size of little meaning. The chain links TRBV4-1 to TRBJ2-7; the D gene is possibly TRBD2 (5 bases). Trimming took off 4 bases at V and 5 bases at J, with 12 bases between the two ends. CDR1 is MGHRA, CDR2 YSYEKL, per germline. CDR3 length equals 13 residues. The CDR3 loop reads CASSRIEGHEQYF. The CDR3 region has the DNA TGCGCCAGCAGCCGCATCGAGGGCCACGAGCAGTACTTC.

This clonotype was counted many times. Little can be read into the size of this beta chain, an off-target read in a library designed for alpha chains. V gene TRBV7-8 combines with J gene TRBJ2-7, with D perhaps TRBD2 (7 bases). Germline V gene data show CDR1 as SGHVS and CDR2 as FQNEAQ. V was trimmed by 0 bases and J by 7 bases, leaving 10 bases between them. There are 13 residues in the CDR3. This CDR3 reads CASSLAGGREQYF. CDR3 nucleotide sequence: TGTGCCAGCAGCTTAGCGGGGGGGCGGGAGCAGTACTTC.

This clonotype is labeled medium-sized. The library was prepared for alpha chains; this beta chain is a stray read, so its frequency means little. The CDR3 sequence is CSVETGQGAIRYF. CDR3 DNA: TGCAGCGTTGAAACGGGACAGGGGGCTATCAGGTACTTC. The chain links TRBV29-1 to TRBJ2-7; 12 positions match TRBD1. Trimming removed 2 bases from V and 12 bases from J; junction bases left unmatched: 8. CDR3 length equals 13 residues. From germline, CDR1 is SQVTM and CDR2 ANQGSEA.

In its sample, this clonotype was seen many times. This beta chain is an unintended read in a library built for alpha chains; its size means little. The V gene is TRBV3-1, the J gene TRBJ1-4; no firm D call. The CDR3 is 15 residues long. The ends were cut back, 2 bases at V and 8 bases at J, with 15 bases in the middle. Germline-derived CDR1 and CDR2 are LGHDT and YNNKEL (reference sequence). Written as DNA, the CDR3 is TGTGCCAGCAGCCAAATTACCCCGGGAGAAGAAAAACTGTTTTTT. Translated: CASSQITPGEEKLFF.